This TCR beta chain was sequenced for a study of blood T cells in healthy people across ages. Study at large: The capture of about one barcoded beta molecule per two T cells was achieved by template switching. Study-wide points: Investigators viewed diversity estimates from one million T cells as underestimates, the study reported.

Isolation recovered at least 7 million PBMCs from every sample. V lost 1 base to trimming and J lost 7 bases, with 17 bases between them. Germline V gives CDR1 SGHTA, CDR2 FQGNSA. The CDR3 sequence is 16 residues long. Combining a sample-barcoded 5' primer with a J-beta primer mix, a second PCR ran for about 6 to 12 cycles. The template-switch adaptor was a 5' adaptor with 12 random nucleotides. It tagged each cDNA molecule. TCRdb re-called the 5' RACE reads with MiXCR, one entry per CDR3 protein. This sample yields about 760,000 distinct CDR3 sequences, of which roughly 50% are seen a single time; roughly 24% belongs to the top ten. To note about this clonotype: The antigen is not known.

The sequenced sample was blood. The rearrangement links TRBV7-2 to TRBJ2-1; D perhaps matches TRBD2 (6 bases). The clonotype was recovered from a man in his forties in good health. The CDR3 region is CASSLDSQPRGNEQFF. The DNA of the CDR3 is TGTGCCAGCAGCTTAGATTCGCAACCTCGGGGGAATGAGCAGTTCTTC.